The clone carrying this T cell receptor beta chain was detected ten times or more. The CDR3 is 11 residues long. V dropped 5 bases and J dropped 14 bases, with 15 bases sitting between them. The germline CDR1 and CDR2 sequences are DFQATT and SNEGSKA (reference sequence). Via MiXCR, TCRdb re-called the 5' RACE reads, giving one row per CDR3 protein. The sample gives about 30,000 distinct CDR3 sequences, 12% of which show up once; 7.8% is in the top ten. The sample belongs to a study of neurological immune-mediated disorders. The clonotype was recovered from a man in his 60s in good health. This sequence joins TRBV20-1 and TRBJ1-4; weak D call: TRBD1 (6 bases). Sequencing was done on a sample of PBMCs. The CDR3 region has the DNA TGCAGTGCTGAGGGGGGCCCGGGTCTGTTTTTT. It is translated as CSAEGGPGLFF.